Below, 20 T cell receptor beta chains from the same sample are listed, as sequenced in a study of cytotoxic CD8 clonotypes in ibrutinib-treated CLL. The assay was immunoSEQ multiplex PCR, and TCRdb's table has in-frame clones only and misses some. Of approximately 60,000 clones listed, 50% to 70% are singletons. This specimen consisted of PBMCs, obtained at disease progression, from a patient treated with ibrutinib. These receptors all stem from a human donor with chronic lymphocytic leukemia.

In this sample, this clone turned up a few times. The J gene is TRBJ2-7, the V gene TRBV27; 12 bases line up with TRBD2. With V trimmed by 3 bases and J by 5 bases, 8 bases remained unmatched. CDR3 size: 16 residues. Germline assignment: CDR1 MNHEY and CDR2 SMNVEV (reference sequence). In DNA form, the CDR3 reads TGTGCCAGCAGTTTCACTAGCGGGGGGCAAGGGGACGAGCAGTACTTC. This codes for CASSFTSGGQGDEQYF.

The rearrangement joins TRBV28 to TRBJ2-7; 11 bases agree with TRBD2. The length of the CDR3 is 15 residues. The V gene end was trimmed by 8 bases and the J gene end by 3 bases; junction bases not matched to a gene: 9. Looked up from germline, CDR1 is MDHEN and CDR2 is SYDVKM. CDR3 protein: CASVSLAGGVYEQYF. CDR3 nucleotide sequence: TGTGCCAGCGTTAGTCTAGCGGGAGGCGTCTACGAGCAGTACTTC.

This clone has a handful of counts. The chain couples TRBV30 to TRBJ2-6; 7 bases are shared with TRBD1. Germline CDR1 and CDR2: GTSNPN and SVGIG (reference sequence). With 7 bases clipped from V and 3 bases from J, the junction kept 3 bases outside the gene matches. CDR3 size: 13 residues. As DNA, the CDR3 is TGTGCCTTAGACAGGGTTGGGGCCAACGTCCTGACTTTC. Amino acids: CALDRVGANVLTF.

This clone was seen only a few times. This chain connects TRBV7-2 to TRBJ2-7; 11 bases match TRBD2. Germline V CDR1 and CDR2: SGHTA, FQGNSA. Germline trimming cut 1 base from V and 7 bases from J; bases unmatched to any gene: 3. The CDR3 contains 14 residues. Here the CDR3 reads CASSLVAGGREQYF. CDR3 in DNA: TGTGCCAGCAGCTTAGTAGCGGGAGGGCGGGAGCAGTACTTC. The full variable domain, in which reference TRBV7-2 and TRBJ2-7 provide the parts outside the CDR3, is GAGVSQSPSNKVTEKGKDVELRCDPISGHTALYWYRQSLGQGLEFLIYFQGNSAPDKSGLPSDRFSAERTGGSVSTLTIQRTQQEDSAVYLCASSLVAGGREQYFGPGTRLTVT.

The rearrangement joins TRBV10-1 to TRBJ1-1, with D uncertain. Looked up from germline, CDR1 is WNHNN and CDR2 is SYGVQD (reference sequence). CDR3 size: 13 residues. V was clipped by 0 bases and J by 6 bases, with 8 bases between them. This chain's CDR3 is CASSESHGSEAFF. In nucleotides, the CDR3 is TGCGCCAGCAGTGAGTCGCATGGTTCTGAAGCTTTCTTT.

This chain links TRBV5-6 with TRBJ1-1, with D uncertain. The CDR3 sequence is 15 residues long. Germline values: CDR1 SGHDT, CDR2 YYEEEE. The V end lost 1 base, the J end lost 1 base, and 11 bases lay between the germline ends. CDR3: CASSLSRLENTEAFF. In nucleotides, the CDR3 is TGTGCCAGCAGCTTGTCGAGGCTTGAGAACACTGAAGCTTTCTTT.

V gene TRBV4-1 combines with J gene TRBJ2-5; the D call may be TRBD1 or TRBD2 (5 bases each). Germline CDR1 and CDR2: MGHRA and YSYEKL. The germline V and J ends were trimmed by 1 base and 0 bases, with 6 bases remaining between them. The CDR3 consists of 14 residues. In nucleotides, the CDR3 is TGCGCCAGCAGCCAAGGGGGGTACCAAGAGACCCAGTACTTC. Encoded protein: CASSQGGYQETQYF.

The chain carries TRBV6-5 and TRBJ2-7; D ambiguous. The CDR3 is 13 residues long. Trimming stripped 5 bases from V and 2 bases from J, with 10 bases between. Germline CDR1 is MNHEY and CDR2 is SVGAGI. The CDR3 region is CASSANTAYEQYF. DNA of the CDR3: TGTGCCAGCAGTGCCAACACCGCCTACGAGCAGTACTTC.

The chain has TRBV6-1 and TRBJ2-1, with no clear D. The CDR3 covers 16 residues. V was trimmed by 2 bases and J by 0 bases, leaving 11 bases between them. Germline-derived CDR1 and CDR2 are MNHNS and SASEGT. Here the CDR3 reads CASSEHPSSSYNEQFF. DNA of the CDR3: TGTGCCAGCAGTGAACATCCTTCCAGCTCCTACAATGAGCAGTTCTTC.

This chain joins TRBV28 and TRBJ1-1, with D perhaps TRBD1 (6 bases). Germline CDR1 and CDR2: MDHEN and SYDVKM. V gave up 3 bases and J gave up 0 bases, with 8 bases separating them. The CDR3 has 14 residues. CDR3 in DNA: TGTGCCAGCAGTTTTCAGGGGATGAACACTGAAGCTTTCTTT. It translates to CASSFQGMNTEAFF. Together with reference TRBV28 and TRBJ1-1, the CDR3 gives the full variable domain: DVKVTQSSRYLVKRTGEKVFLECVQDMDHENMFWYRQDPGLGLRLIYFSYDVKMKEKGDIPEGYSVSREKKERFSLILESASTNQTSMYLCASSFQGMNTEAFFGQGTRLTVV.

This clone was found a few times. The J gene is TRBJ1-6, the V gene TRBV6-4; tentatively, D is TRBD1 (6 bases). CDR1 and CDR2 (germline): MRHNA, SNTAGT. Trimming took off 5 bases at V and 7 bases at J, with 15 bases between the two ends. The CDR3 is made up of 15 amino acids. This CDR3 is CASSQTDSENSPLHF. The CDR3 DNA sequence: TGTGCCAGCAGTCAGACGGACAGCGAAAATTCACCCCTCCACTTT.

To note about this clone: An end of the junction does not agree with germline; a read error may underlie this. This rearrangement joins TRBV5-1 to TRBJ1-1; D might be TRBD1 (5 bases). Germline V gives CDR1 SGHRS, CDR2 YFSETQ. The length of the CDR3 is 14 residues. This chain's CDR3 is CASTLGQLNTEAFF. The CDR3 DNA sequence: TGCGCCAGCACCTTGGGGCAGTTAAACACTGAAGCTTTCTTT.

The rearrangement uses TRBV5-1 and TRBJ1-4; TRBD1 is a possible D gene (5 bases). V lost 1 base to trimming and J lost 11 bases, with 18 bases between them. The length of the CDR3 is 15 residues. Germline loops: CDR1 SGHRS, CDR2 YFSETQ. For the CDR3, the DNA is TGCGCCAGCAGCTTGTCACAACTATCGGGGACTAAACTGTTTTTT. It yields the protein CASSLSQLSGTKLFF. The full variable domain, in which reference TRBV5-1 and TRBJ1-4 provide the parts outside the CDR3, is KAGVTQTPRYLIKTRGQQVTLSCSPISGHRSVSWYQQTPGQGLQFLFEYFSETQRNKGNFPGRFSGRQFSNSRSEMNVSTLELGDSALYLCASSLSQLSGTKLFFGSGTQLSVL.

The chain couples TRBV6-5 to TRBJ2-7; possible D gene TRBD1, 5 bases. Germline V gives CDR1 MNHEY, CDR2 SVGAGI. V lost 2 bases and J 7 bases, leaving 12 bases between the germline ends. The CDR3 contains 13 residues. The CDR3 sequence is CASSYLGKGEQYF. The CDR3 DNA is TGTGCCAGCAGTTACCTAGGAAAGGGGGAGCAGTACTTC.

This chain uses TRBV27 with TRBJ1-2, with TRBD1 matching over 11 bases. J was trimmed by 8 bases and V by 1 base; bases with no gene match: 3. In germline, CDR1 is MNHEY, CDR2 SMNVEV (reference sequence). The CDR3 has 14 residues. CDR3 nucleotides: TGTGCCAGCAGTTTATTAGGACAGGGGGCCGGCTACACCTTC. Translated, it gives CASSLLGQGAGYTF.

This rearrangement joins TRBV7-2 to TRBJ2-7, with TRBD2 as a possible D gene (6 bases). V lost 5 bases and J lost 4, with 18 bases in between. The CDR3 spans 15 residues. Germline lookup yields CDR1 SGHTA and CDR2 FQGNSA. The CDR3 DNA reads as TGTGCCAGCAGCCTTCGTGGCGGGGTCTTATACGAGCAGTACTTC. Translated: CASSLRGGVLYEQYF. The variable domain in full, completed from reference TRBV7-2 and TRBJ2-7, reads GAGVSQSPSNKVTEKGKDVELRCDPISGHTALYWYRQSLGQGLEFLIYFQGNSAPDKSGLPSDRFSAERTGGSVSTLTIQRTQQEDSAVYLCASSLRGGVLYEQYFGPGTRLTVT.

This rearrangement joins TRBV25-1 to TRBJ2-7, with D possibly being TRBD1 or TRBD2 (5 bases each). This CDR3 contains 12 residues. Germline CDR1 is MGHDK and CDR2 is SYGVNS. V lost 6 bases and J lost 1, with 7 bases in between. The CDR3 spells CASRGPSYEQYF. The CDR3 DNA is TGTGCCAGCAGGGGACCGTCCTACGAGCAGTACTTC.

The rearrangement uses TRBV19 and TRBJ2-1; D might be TRBD1 (5 bases). There are 12 residues in the CDR3. Germline lookup yields CDR1 LNHDA and CDR2 SQIVND (reference sequence). The ends were cut back, 10 bases at V and 7 bases at J, with 14 bases in the middle. CDR3 bases: TGTGCCACATACAGGTTTACTAATGAGCAGTTCTTC. Protein product: CATYRFTNEQFF.

The chain uses TRBV7-9 and TRBJ1-2; D ambiguous. The CDR3 contains 13 residues. Germline assignment: CDR1 SEHNR and CDR2 FQNEAQ (reference sequence). Trimming shortened V by 5 bases and J by 4 bases, and 11 bases separated the two germline ends. CDR3 coding DNA: TGTGCCAGCAGCCCGGAGGACTTCTATGGCTACACCTTC. Amino acids: CASSPEDFYGYTF.

The chain combines TRBV7-7 with TRBJ2-5; D not resolved. This CDR3 region has 16 residues. The V end was cut by 1 base, the J end by 0 bases, with 12 bases between. Germline V CDR1 and CDR2: SSHAT, FNYEAQ (reference sequence). CDR3 sequence (DNA): TGTGCCAGCAGCTTAGGGCTGGGCGGCTACCAAGAGACCCAGTACTTC. Amino acid sequence: CASSLGLGGYQETQYF.